These 24 T cell receptor beta chains share one sample of origin, sequenced in a study of neurological immune-mediated disorders. TCRdb processed the 5' RACE reads anew with MiXCR; each CDR3 protein has one entry. The sample has about 74,000 distinct CDR3 sequences; roughly 5.6% are singletons. Sequenced material: PBMCs. Receptors originate from a man aged 18 to 35 with multiple sclerosis.

This clonotype was found many times. The rearrangement uses TRBV20-1 and TRBJ1-4; a possible D gene is TRBD1 (5 bases). This CDR3 region has 14 residues. Germline V gene data show CDR1 as DFQATT and CDR2 as SNEGSKA (reference sequence). Deletions cut 4 bases from V and 6 bases from J, with 15 bases between. The CDR3 sequence is CSAIDRTGDEKLFF. The CDR3 DNA reads as TGCAGTGCTATCGACCGTACGGGGGATGAAAAACTGTTTTTT.

Details on this clonotype: A much bigger clone sits one base away, suggesting this may be a read error. The rearrangement joins TRBV5-1 to TRBJ2-2; weak D call: TRBD1 (5 bases). V lost 3 bases and J lost 1, with 10 bases in between. Per germline, CDR1 SGHRS and CDR2 YFSETQ. The CDR3 extends over 15 amino acids. The chain's CDR3 is CASSSRQKNTGELFF. The CDR3 DNA reads as TGCGCCAGCAGCTCGCGACAGAAGAACACCGGGGAGCTGTTTTTT.

Ten or more counts support this clonotype. This rearrangement joins TRBV20-1 to TRBJ2-3, with 9 bases aligning to TRBD2. CDR1 and CDR2 (germline): DFQATT, SNEGSKA (reference sequence). The CDR3 has 11 amino acids. V lost 4 bases and J lost 14; bases outside the gene matches: 7. The CDR3 DNA reads TGCAGTGCTACGGGACTAGCAGGAAGGTATTTT. Amino acids: CSATGLAGRYF.

This clonotype was picked up many times. The gene calls are TRBV7-9 and TRBJ2-1, with TRBD2 identical over 8 bases. Germline CDR1 SEHNR, CDR2 FQNEAQ (reference sequence). The CDR3 is 21 residues long. Trimming at V came to 2 bases and at J to 0 bases, leaving 18 bases not matched to a gene. This CDR3 is CASSLTGGGRLTPRSYNEQFF. The DNA of the CDR3 is TGTGCCAGCAGCTTAACCGGGGGGGGGCGATTGACTCCCCGCTCCTACAATGAGCAGTTCTTC.

This clonotype was seen ten or more times. The J gene is TRBJ1-2, the V gene TRBV5-1; D ambiguous. The V gene lost 3 bases and the J gene lost 3 bases, with 9 bases spanning the gap. CDR3 length: 13 amino acids. Germline values: CDR1 SGHRS, CDR2 YFSETQ. The CDR3 DNA is TGCGCCAGCAGCTACGAGGCGTACTATGGCTACACCTTC. This translates into CASSYEAYYGYTF. The complete variable domain, with remaining parts taken from reference TRBV5-1 and TRBJ1-2, reads KAGVTQTPRYLIKTRGQQVTLSCSPISGHRSVSWYQQTPGQGLQFLFEYFSETQRNKGNFPGRFSGRQFSNSRSEMNVSTLELGDSALYLCASSYEAYYGYTFGSGTRLTVV.

Many counts were recorded for this clonotype. The chain has TRBV5-5 and TRBJ2-7, with 9 bases matching TRBD1. Germline trimming cut 3 bases from V and 9 bases from J; bases unmatched to any gene: 7. Germline V lookup: CDR1 SGHKS, CDR2 YYEKEE (reference sequence). The CDR3 is made up of 13 amino acids. CDR3: CASSSSTGGRQYF. The CDR3 bases are TGTGCCAGCAGCTCATCTACAGGGGGCCGGCAGTACTTC.

This clonotype was detected many times. The rearrangement links TRBV27 to TRBJ2-7; TRBD1 aligns across 7 bases. The CDR3 has 15 amino acids. Germline V gene sequence: CDR1 MNHEY, CDR2 SMNVEV (reference sequence). V trimming: 3 bases; J trimming: 3 bases; junction bases outside the gene matches: 8. The CDR3, as DNA: TGTGCCAGCAGTTTGAGGGACAGCTTATTCTACGAGCAGTACTTC. It codes for CASSLRDSLFYEQYF.

Many counts were recorded for this clonotype. V usage is TRBV29-1 and J usage is TRBJ2-5; D remains ambiguous. The CDR3 spans 13 residues. Germline loops: CDR1 SQVTM, CDR2 ANQGSEA. The V and J ends lost 4 bases and 5 bases respectively, with 14 bases between them. CDR3 DNA: TGCAGCGTTGTACCCTATCTGGGGGAGACCCAGTACTTC. Its protein is CSVVPYLGETQYF.

This clonotype was counted many times. The V call is TRBV6-6, the J call TRBJ2-2, with D possibly matching TRBD2 (5 bases). CDR3 length equals 18 residues. Germline V gene sequence: CDR1 MNHNY, CDR2 SVGAGI (reference sequence). Trimming took 6 bases from V and 0 from J, leaving 20 bases between them. Written as DNA, the CDR3 is TGTGCCAGCAGCCCCGTCGGGCTCTCGAGGGCGAACACCGGGGAGCTGTTTTTT. It translates to CASSPVGLSRANTGELFF.

This clonotype was counted at least ten times. J is TRBJ2-2 and V is TRBV29-1; D not resolved. The CDR3 totals 12 residues. The V end lost 5 bases, the J end lost 0 bases, and 4 bases lay between the germline ends. CDR1 and CDR2 (germline): SQVTM, ANQGSEA. CDR3 region: CSVRANTGELFF. CDR3 DNA sequence: TGCAGCGTTCGCGCGAACACCGGGGAGCTGTTTTTT.

This clonotype was counted many times. The chain has TRBV28 and TRBJ1-1; D ambiguous. CDR3 length equals 14 residues. Trimming took 6 bases from V and 1 from J, leaving 12 bases between them. Germline V gives CDR1 MDHEN, CDR2 SYDVKM. The CDR3 nucleotides are TGTGCCAGCAGCTCCGGGCCCAAGAACACTGAAGCTTTCTTT. This sequence encodes CASSSGPKNTEAFF.

This clonotype was seen repeatedly, ten times or more. The chain has TRBV5-6 and TRBJ2-7, with 11 bases fitting TRBD1. V shed 4 bases, J shed 3 bases, and the junction held 6 bases outside the gene matches. The length of the CDR3 is 15 residues. Germline CDR1 is SGHDT and CDR2 is YYEEEE. The CDR3 nucleotides are TGTGCCAGCAGCAACTCCGGGACAGGGGGCTACGAGCAGTACTTC. The encoded protein is CASSNSGTGGYEQYF.

The chain combines TRBV6-2 or TRBV6-3 with TRBJ1-2; D not resolved. The germline V gene has CDR1 MNHEY and CDR2 SVGEGT. This CDR3 comprises 11 residues. Trimming cost V 2 bases and J 14 bases, with 12 bases left between them. CDR3: CASSYGAAETF. CDR3 nucleotides: TGTGCCAGCAGTTACGGCGCGGCCGAAACCTTC.

This clonotype was seen ten or more times. The chain couples TRBV20-1 to TRBJ2-2, with D possibly matching TRBD2 (6 bases). Germline-derived CDR1 and CDR2 are DFQATT and SNEGSKA (reference sequence). V lost 0 bases, J lost 4 bases, and 12 bases lay in between. The CDR3 spans 15 residues. The CDR3 is CSARDSTAGTGELFF. CDR3 sequence (DNA): TGCAGTGCTAGAGATTCCACAGCGGGCACCGGGGAGCTGTTTTTT.

Many counts were recorded for this clonotype. A read error may produce the germline difference seen at one junction end. The chain carries TRBV7-9 and TRBJ2-7, with D possibly TRBD2 on 5 matching bases. CDR3 length: 18 amino acids. Germline assignment: CDR1 SEHNR and CDR2 FQNEAQ (reference sequence). CDR3 in DNA: TGTGCCAGCAGCATAGCCTTTTCCCTCGGAAAGCGGTCCTACGAGCAGTACTTC. Translated, it gives CASSIAFSLGKRSYEQYF.

This clonotype has a count of ten or more. J is TRBJ2-2 and V is TRBV9; 10 bases map to TRBD2. The germline CDR1 and CDR2 sequences are SGDLS and YYNGEE. The length of the CDR3 is 18 residues. Losses at the gene ends were 0 bases for V and 2 bases for J; bases not matched to a gene: 7. The chain's CDR3 is CASSVVLLAGANTGELFF. The CDR3 DNA follows: TGTGCCAGCAGCGTAGTTTTGCTAGCGGGGGCAAACACCGGGGAGCTGTTTTTT.

This clonotype appeared many times. The chain recombines TRBV20-1 with TRBJ1-2; D is ambiguous. V was shortened by 3 bases and J by 5 bases, with 7 bases between the two germline ends. The germline V gene encodes CDR1 DFQATT and CDR2 SNEGSKA (reference sequence). This CDR3 has 11 residues. CDR3 residues: CSASDGYGYTF. CDR3 nucleotides: TGCAGTGCTAGTGATGGATATGGCTACACCTTC.

In this sample, this clonotype turned up many times. J is TRBJ2-1 and V is TRBV24-1; D possibly corresponds to TRBD2 (5 bases). With 5 bases removed from V and 4 bases from J, the gap between germline ends came to 20 bases. CDR3 length equals 17 residues. Germline V CDR1 and CDR2: KGHDR, SFDVKD. The CDR3 nucleotides read TGTGCCACCAGTGCATACGAGGAGGCAGGCCCTTACAATGAGCAGTTCTTC. Amino acid sequence: CATSAYEEAGPYNEQFF.

There are many counts of this clonotype. The rearrangement joins TRBV6-5 to TRBJ2-7, with D possibly being TRBD2 (5 bases). V was shortened by 8 bases and J by 6 bases, with 23 bases between the two germline ends. The CDR3 sequence is 15 residues long. Germline CDR1 MNHEY, CDR2 SVGAGI. CDR3 loop: CASAPRLALAREQYF. The CDR3 DNA follows: TGTGCCAGCGCTCCTAGGTTGGCCCTAGCTCGCGAGCAGTACTTC.

This clonotype was seen ten or more times. The chain has TRBV5-1 and TRBJ2-3; the D gene is possibly TRBD2 (6 bases). Per the germline V gene, CDR1 is SGHRS and CDR2 is YFSETQ. The CDR3 loop spans 17 amino acids. Trimming removed 3 bases from V and 6 bases from J, with 23 bases in between. CDR3 sequence reads: CASSSKATTILADTQYF. As DNA, the CDR3 is TGCGCCAGCAGCTCCAAGGCTACCACGATCCTAGCGGATACGCAGTATTTT.

This clonotype was found many times. The V gene is TRBV20-1, the J gene TRBJ1-3; weak D call: TRBD1 (5 bases). Germline loops: CDR1 DFQATT, CDR2 SNEGSKA (reference sequence). Trimming removed 6 bases from V and 8 bases from J, with 14 bases in between. The CDR3 length is 12 residues. The CDR3 here is CSARTGGDTIYF. DNA for the CDR3: TGCAGTGCGAGAACGGGGGGTGACACCATATATTTT.

This clonotype has ten or more counts. The genes are TRBV7-3 and TRBJ2-7, with 10 bases that match TRBD1. Germline V gene sequence: CDR1 SGHTA, CDR2 FQGTGA. V trimming: 4 bases; J trimming: 5 bases; junction bases outside the gene matches: 8. The CDR3 is made up of 15 amino acids. The CDR3 reads CASSSTGTGVHEQYF. CDR3 DNA: TGTGCCAGCAGCTCAACCGGGACAGGGGTCCACGAGCAGTACTTC.

This clonotype was seen repeatedly, ten times or more. The gene calls are TRBV20-1 and TRBJ2-3; 8 bases align to TRBD2. The germline V gene has CDR1 DFQATT and CDR2 SNEGSKA (reference sequence). This CDR3 comprises 17 residues. J lost 1 base, V lost 1 base, and 10 bases had no gene match. Here the CDR3 reads CSARAIPGTRGTDTQYF. CDR3 sequence (DNA): TGCAGTGCTAGAGCCATTCCCGGGACTAGAGGCACAGATACGCAGTATTTT.

This clonotype was counted ten times or more. J is TRBJ2-5 and V is TRBV20-1, with 13 bases identical to TRBD2. Trimming cost V 5 bases and J 1 base; bases outside gene matches: 7. Per the germline V gene, CDR1 is DFQATT and CDR2 is SNEGSKA (reference sequence). The CDR3 is 16 residues long. CDR3 loop: CSAGGTSGVFQETQYF. Written as DNA, the CDR3 is TGCAGTGCTGGGGGGACTAGCGGGGTCTTCCAAGAGACCCAGTACTTC.